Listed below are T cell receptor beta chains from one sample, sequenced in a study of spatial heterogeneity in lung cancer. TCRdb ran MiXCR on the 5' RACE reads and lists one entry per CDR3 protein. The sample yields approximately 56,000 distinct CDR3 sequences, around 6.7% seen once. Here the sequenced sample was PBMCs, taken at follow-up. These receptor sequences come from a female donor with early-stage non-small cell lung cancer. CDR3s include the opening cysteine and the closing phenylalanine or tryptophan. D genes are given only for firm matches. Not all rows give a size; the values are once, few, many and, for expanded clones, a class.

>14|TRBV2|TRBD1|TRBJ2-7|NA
CASSEAQGACEQYF
TGTGCCAGCAGTGAAGCCCAGGGGGCCTGCGAGCAGTACTTC
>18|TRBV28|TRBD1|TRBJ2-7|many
CASSLWDSGQGSSYEQYF
TGTGCCAGCAGTTTATGGGACTCGGGACAGGGGAGCTCCTACGAGCAGTACTTC
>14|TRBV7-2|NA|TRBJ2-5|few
CASSFLGTQETQYF
TGTGCCAGCAGCTTTTTAGGGACTCAAGAGACCCAGTACTTC
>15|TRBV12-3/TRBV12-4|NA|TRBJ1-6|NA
CASSPWDTDNSPLHF
TGTGCCAGCAGTCCTTGGGACACCGATAATTCACCCCTCCACTTT
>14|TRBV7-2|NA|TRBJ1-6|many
CASSLSLGDSPLHF
TGTGCCAGCAGCTTGTCCTTGGGGGATTCACCCCTCCACTTT
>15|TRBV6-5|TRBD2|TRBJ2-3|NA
CASSYGGGSTDTQYF
TGTGCCAGCAGTTACGGCGGGGGGAGCACAGATACGCAGTATTTT
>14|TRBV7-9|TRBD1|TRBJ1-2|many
CASSRGTVLYGYTF
TGTGCCAGCAGCCGAGGGACAGTACTCTATGGCTACACCTTC
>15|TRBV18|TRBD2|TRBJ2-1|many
CASSRPSGEFYEQFF
TGTGCCAGCTCACGCCCTAGCGGGGAATTTTATGAGCAGTTCTTC
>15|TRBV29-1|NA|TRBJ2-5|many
CSVAYRGAAQETQYF
TGCAGCGTTGCCTATCGGGGGGCAGCTCAAGAGACCCAGTACTTC
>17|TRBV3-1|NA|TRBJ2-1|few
CASSQDDYARVYNEQFF
TGTGCCAGCAGCCAAGATGACTACGCCAGAGTTTACAATGAGCAGTTCTTC
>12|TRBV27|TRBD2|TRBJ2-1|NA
CASSPGLAGLFF
TGTGCCAGCAGCCCCGGACTAGCGGGTCTCTTCTTC
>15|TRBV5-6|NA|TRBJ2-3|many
CASSKERPATDTQYF
TGTGCCAGCAGCAAAGAGCGGCCCGCCACAGATACGCAGTATTTT
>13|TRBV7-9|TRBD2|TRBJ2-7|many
CASSSGTRGRRYF
TGTGCCAGCAGCTCGGGGACTAGAGGGCGGCGCTACTTC
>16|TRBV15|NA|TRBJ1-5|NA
CATSRDRRQGGQPQHF
TGTGCCACCAGCAGAGATCGGCGGCAGGGAGGACAGCCCCAGCATTTT